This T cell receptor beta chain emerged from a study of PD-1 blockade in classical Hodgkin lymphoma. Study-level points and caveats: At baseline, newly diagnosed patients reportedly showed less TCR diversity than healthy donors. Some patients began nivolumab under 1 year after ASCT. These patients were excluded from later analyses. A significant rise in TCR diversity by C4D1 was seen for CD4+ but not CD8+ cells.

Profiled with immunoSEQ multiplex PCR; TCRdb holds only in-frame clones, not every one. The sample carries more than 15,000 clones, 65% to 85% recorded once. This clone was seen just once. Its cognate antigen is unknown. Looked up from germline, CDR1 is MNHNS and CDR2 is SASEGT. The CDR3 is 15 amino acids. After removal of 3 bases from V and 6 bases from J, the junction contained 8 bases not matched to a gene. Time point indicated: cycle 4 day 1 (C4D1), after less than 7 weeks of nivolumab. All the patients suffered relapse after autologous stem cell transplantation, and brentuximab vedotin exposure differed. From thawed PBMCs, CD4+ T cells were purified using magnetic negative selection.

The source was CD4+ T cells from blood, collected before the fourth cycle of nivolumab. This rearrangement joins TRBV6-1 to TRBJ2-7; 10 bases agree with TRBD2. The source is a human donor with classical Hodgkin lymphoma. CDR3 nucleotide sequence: TGTGCCAGCAGTGATGATAGGACTAGCGGAAGCGAGCAGTACTTC. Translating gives CASSDDRTSGSEQYF.